This TCR beta chain is drawn from a study of technical replicates of blood from a few donors. Some clones are missing from TCRdb's copy, which holds only in-frame ones; the method was immunoSEQ multiplex PCR. This table has about 61,000 clones, around 87% appearing once. The source is a human donor in good health. Some clones in this sample may be carry-over from other donors' samples. The sequenced sample was PBMCs.

CDR3 nucleotide sequence: TGTGCCATCAGCAGCGCAGATACGCAGTATTTT. Its protein product is CAISSADTQYF. The chain has TRBV10-3 and TRBJ2-3; D uncertain. The CDR3 runs 11 residues. V lost 6 bases to trimming and J lost 4 bases, with 5 bases between them. Germline CDR1 ENHRY, CDR2 SYGVKD.